These T cell receptor beta chains were read from a single sample in a study of blood T cells in healthy people across ages. TCRdb reprocessed the 5' RACE reads via MiXCR and lists one record per CDR3 protein. The table includes 630,000 or so distinct CDR3 sequences, about 30% detected once. The sample was blood. Every receptor here comes from a woman older than 75 in good health. Each CDR3 is given with its conserved first and last residue. Fields, in order: J gene, V gene, CDR3 protein.

TRBJ1-2	TRBV7-3	CASSLHSGDGYTF
TRBJ1-6	TRBV7-2	CASRAGADSYSPLHF
TRBJ1-4	TRBV29-1	CSVTGIGATNEKLFF
TRBJ2-3	TRBV7-2	CASSSQTGVSTDTQYF
TRBJ1-6	TRBV30	CAWSVQGISPPHF
TRBJ1-2	TRBV6-2/TRBV6-3	CASSYPGQTYGYTF
TRBJ2-3	TRBV5-1	CASSLDSLAGLTDTQYF
TRBJ2-7	TRBV5-1	CASSPPRDTAHEQYF
TRBJ2-1	TRBV24-1	CATSARGYSYNEQFF
TRBJ2-2	TRBV30	CAWESNTGEPFF
TRBJ2-3	TRBV7-6	CASSKTSTDTQYF
TRBJ2-4	TRBV30	CAWDPRGKNIQYF
TRBJ2-6	TRBV30	CAWRGDGANVLTF
TRBJ2-3	TRBV6-6	CASSYSPLAGDTQYF
TRBJ2-1	TRBV4-2	CASSLGLDSYNEQFF
TRBJ1-5	TRBV9	CASSAGVWGNQPQHF
TRBJ2-5	TRBV27	CASSFTWGRIETQYF
TRBJ1-2	TRBV19	CASTPGLANYGYTF
TRBJ2-3	TRBV28	CASSLAMGMVPDTQYF
TRBJ1-4	TRBV4-3	CASSQEGGANEKLFF
TRBJ2-5	TRBV11-2	CASSLVPGGEAQYF
TRBJ2-5	TRBV7-6	CASSITCWEYF
TRBJ1-2	TRBV25-1	CASSGLSRDDYGYTF
TRBJ1-5	TRBV6-2/TRBV6-3	CASSYRDGARPQHF
TRBJ2-2	TRBV6-5	CASSPTVARNTGELFF
TRBJ1-4	TRBV18	CASLGTGTEKLFF
TRBJ2-1	TRBV9	CASSVEGAGGYNEQFF
TRBJ2-7	TRBV27	CASSLSPLAGFRAYEQYF
TRBJ2-1	TRBV18	CASSPGQGLEVEQFF
TRBJ2-1	TRBV5-1	CASSLAGGDWNEQFF
TRBJ2-7	TRBV6-5	CASSSGQAPYEQYF
TRBJ2-1	TRBV6-1	CASSPLLRGGPSYNEQFF
TRBJ1-4	TRBV5-1	CASSSRTDEKLFF
TRBJ2-1	TRBV20-1	CSARKGGTSYNEQFF
TRBJ2-7	TRBV7-9	CASSLPTGYEQYF
TRBJ2-1	TRBV10-3	CAISGLAGGSEDEQFF
TRBJ2-3	TRBV9	CASSVVGSSTDTRYF
TRBJ1-2	TRBV5-5	CASSLDNYYGYTF
TRBJ2-7	TRBV5-1	CASSLGNSYEQYF
TRBJ1-4	TRBV6-5	CASRPYAGTNEKLFF
TRBJ2-6	TRBV20-1	CSARDQGRGGTGANVLTF
TRBJ2-4	TRBV9	CASSVVMRREDFAAKNIQYF
TRBJ1-5	TRBV6-5	CASSYRPNQPQHF
TRBJ2-3	TRBV5-4	CASSSGLRDTDTQYF
TRBJ2-1	TRBV5-4	CASRSTGAYNEQFF
TRBJ2-5	TRBV20-1	CSALGGLAGGLQETQYF
TRBJ2-6	TRBV9	CASSFLQQAGGSGANVLTF
TRBJ2-6	TRBV5-1	CASSLDQVLGLAGDDGANVLTF
TRBJ2-1	TRBV7-9	CASSPKAGAYNEQFF
TRBJ2-7	TRBV11-2	CASSSDLSSYEQYF